One sample yielded the 20 T cell receptor beta chains listed below, sequenced in a study of human T cells and chemical hapten exposure. Time point here: patch test 2, 6 weeks after DPC sensitization. The treatment is: therapeutic diphenylcyclopropenone sensitization with weekly scalp DPC. TCRdb reprocessed the RACE reads with MiXCR, giving one entry per CDR3 protein. The table lists a few hundred thousand distinct CDR3 sequences, about 6.9% of them singletons. Material: whole blood, obtained in connection with sensitization to the hapten diphenylcyclopropenone (DPC). The receptors derive from a woman aged 18 to 35 with alopecia areata. Some clones in this sample may be carry-over from other donors' samples.

This clonotype came up a few times. J is TRBJ2-7 and V is TRBV7-2; 8 nucleotides line up with TRBD2. The trim removed 1 base at V and 5 bases at J, leaving 4 bases unmatched. The CDR3 extends over 14 amino acids. The germline CDR1 and CDR2 sequences are SGHTA and FQGNSA. The CDR3 sequence: CASSLGGGRHEQYF. In DNA form, the CDR3 reads TGTGCCAGCAGCTTAGGCGGGGGGCGGCACGAGCAGTACTTC.

Only a few counts were recorded for this clonotype. The chain employs TRBV7-2 and TRBJ2-3; perhaps TRBD1 as D (6 bases). This CDR3 has 16 residues. V was pared by 7 bases and J by 4 bases, with 21 bases between. Germline-derived CDR1 and CDR2 are SGHTA and FQGNSA. This CDR3 is CASTHRGMVGADTQYF. In DNA, the CDR3 is TGTGCCAGCACCCATAGGGGGATGGTTGGTGCAGATACGCAGTATTTT. Using reference TRBV7-2 and TRBJ2-3 for the parts outside the CDR3, the full variable domain is GAGVSQSPSNKVTEKGKDVELRCDPISGHTALYWYRQSLGQGLEFLIYFQGNSAPDKSGLPSDRFSAERTGGSVSTLTIQRTQQEDSAVYLCASTHRGMVGADTQYFGPGTRLTVL.

This clonotype was seen repeatedly, ten times or more. The chain is built from TRBV18 and TRBJ2-1, with D unresolved. V lost 4 bases and J lost 8, with 9 bases in between. Per the germline V gene, CDR1 is KGHSH and CDR2 is LQKENI. This CDR3 comprises 12 residues. The CDR3 DNA reads TGTGCCAGCTCACGGAAAAGCGATGAGCAGTTCTTC. Its protein is CASSRKSDEQFF.

This clonotype was seen at least ten times. CDR3 in DNA: TGTGCCAGCAGTTACGGACCGATTGAAGCTTTCTTT. This sequence encodes CASSYGPIEAFF. J is TRBJ1-1 and V is TRBV12-3 or TRBV12-4; D not resolved. This CDR3 spans 12 amino acids. V lost 4 bases and J lost 7, with 10 bases in between.

This clonotype was found a few times. This chain links TRBV7-9 with TRBJ2-1; the D gene is possibly TRBD1 (5 bases). Germline V lookup: CDR1 SEHNR, CDR2 FQNEAQ (reference sequence). The CDR3 is 14 amino acids. Trimming removed 5 bases from V and 8 bases from J, with 16 bases in between. This CDR3 is CASSPGQGPDEQFF. The CDR3 region has the DNA TGTGCCAGCAGCCCAGGGCAGGGCCCCGATGAGCAGTTCTTC.

The chain combines TRBV25-1 with TRBJ1-6, with D tentatively TRBD1 (5 bases). CDR1 is MGHDK, CDR2 SYGVNS, per germline. Trimming pared 2 bases from V and 9 bases from J, leaving 5 bases between. This CDR3 has 12 residues. The CDR3 coding sequence is TGTGCCAGCAGTGAACAGGGTTCACCCCTCCACTTT. It translates to CASSEQGSPLHF.

This clonotype was counted only a few times. CDR3 bases: TGTGCCATCAGTGACGAGCGGGGAAATGAAAAACTGTTTTTT. Protein: CAISDERGNEKLFF. The chain links TRBV10-3 to TRBJ1-4; the D is unclear. CDR1 and CDR2 from the germline V gene are ENHRY and SYGVKD. There are 14 residues in the CDR3. V shed 3 bases and J shed 5 bases, with 10 bases lying between them.

There are many counts of this clonotype. This chain uses TRBV27 with TRBJ1-5; perhaps TRBD1 as D (6 bases). This CDR3 has 15 amino acids. CDR1 is MNHEY and CDR2 is SMNVEV in the germline V gene (reference sequence). V lost 2 bases to trimming and J lost 4 bases, with 12 bases between them. In DNA form, the CDR3 reads TGTGCCAGCAGTTTACACAGGGTTGGAAATCAGCCCCAGCATTTT. Protein product: CASSLHRVGNQPQHF.

The chain carries TRBV18 and TRBJ2-7; a possible D gene is TRBD2 (6 bases). Trimming shortened V by 0 bases and J by 6 bases, and 15 bases separated the two germline ends. Germline V lookup: CDR1 KGHSH, CDR2 LQKENI. The CDR3 consists of 15 residues. The CDR3, as DNA: TGTGCCAGCTCACCACCGTTTGCGGGGTCCCTCGAGCAGTACTTC. This translates into CASSPPFAGSLEQYF.

By share, this clonotype ranks as medium-sized. V and J are TRBV29-1 and TRBJ2-7, with 8 positions matching TRBD1. J lost 3 bases, V lost 7 bases, and 8 bases had no gene match. Germline CDR1 and CDR2: SQVTM and ANQGSEA. This CDR3 is 13 amino acids long. CDR3: CSARTGSIYEQYF. CDR3 bases: TGCAGCGCCCGGACAGGGTCCATCTACGAGCAGTACTTC.

The chain links TRBV6-2 or TRBV6-3 to TRBJ2-3; D is unresolved. Germline-derived CDR1 and CDR2 are MNHEY and SVGEGT. This CDR3 spans 14 amino acids. V lost 10 bases to trimming and J lost 6 bases, with 20 bases between them. The CDR3 nucleotides read TGTGCCACCGCAGGCACCCGCCAGACGGATACGCAGTATTTT. As protein: CATAGTRQTDTQYF.

This chain connects TRBV7-2 to TRBJ2-7; TRBD1 agrees at 8 bases. V trimming: 3 bases; J trimming: 2 bases; junction bases outside the gene matches: 15. This CDR3 contains 18 residues. CDR1 is SGHTA and CDR2 is FQGNSA in the germline V gene. The CDR3: CASSFFLATGDKTYEQYF. The CDR3 DNA reads as TGTGCCAGCAGCTTCTTTCTTGCGACAGGGGACAAAACCTACGAGCAGTACTTC.

This clonotype was detected many times. The rearrangement uses TRBV6-5 and TRBJ2-7; the match to TRBD2 covers 7 bases. This CDR3 contains 15 residues. Losses at the gene ends were 2 bases for V and 2 bases for J; bases not matched to a gene: 6. The germline gives CDR1 MNHEY, CDR2 SVGAGI. CDR3 coding DNA: TGTGCCAGCAGTTACGGGAGCGGGGCCACCTACGAGCAGTACTTC. Amino acids: CASSYGSGATYEQYF.

This clonotype was seen repeatedly, ten times or more. The rearrangement links TRBV5-1 to TRBJ1-1; the D gene is possibly TRBD1 (5 bases). The ends were cut back, 0 bases at V and 7 bases at J, with 16 bases in the middle. The CDR3 extends over 15 amino acids. Germline assignment: CDR1 SGHRS and CDR2 YFSETQ. The DNA of the CDR3 is TGCGCCAGCAGCTTGGAGCCAGGGTTAGGGCGTGAAGCTTTCTTT. It translates to CASSLEPGLGREAFF. The variable domain in full, with the rest retrieved from reference TRBV5-1 and TRBJ1-1, is KAGVTQTPRYLIKTRGQQVTLSCSPISGHRSVSWYQQTPGQGLQFLFEYFSETQRNKGNFPGRFSGRQFSNSRSEMNVSTLELGDSALYLCASSLEPGLGREAFFGQGTRLTVV.

Ten or more counts support this clonotype. This CDR3 is CASSLGDNEQFF. CDR3 in DNA: TGTGCCAGCAGCCTCGGGGACAATGAGCAGTTCTTC. The chain combines TRBV28 with TRBJ2-1; a weak D match, TRBD2 (5 bases). This CDR3 spans 12 amino acids. The ends were cut back, 6 bases at V and 5 bases at J, with 8 bases in the middle. Germline CDR1 MDHEN, CDR2 SYDVKM.

This clonotype showed up many times. The J gene is TRBJ1-6, the V gene TRBV12-5; D remains ambiguous. Trimming left V 0 bases short and J 12 bases short, with 18 bases between. CDR3 length: 16 amino acids. Germline CDR1 reads LGHNT; CDR2 reads FRNRAP. The DNA of the CDR3 is TGTGCTAGTGGTTTGGTACTCGCGGACTTAGATCAACCCCTCCACTTT. It encodes CASGLVLADLDQPLHF. Filled out from reference TRBV12-5 and TRBJ1-6, the complete variable domain reads DARVTQTPRHKVTEMGQEVTMRCQPILGHNTVFWYRQTMMQGLELLAYFRNRAPLDDSGMPKDRFSAEMPDATLATLKIQPSEPRDSAVYFCASGLVLADLDQPLHFGNGTRLTVT.

This clonotype was counted only a few times. The chain joins TRBV6-5 to TRBJ1-4; 12 bases align to TRBD1. The J segment lost 8 bases and the V segment lost 5 bases, leaving 9 bases of the junction unmatched. This CDR3 is 16 amino acids long. Germline V gene data show CDR1 as MNHEY and CDR2 as SVGAGI. The CDR3 sequence is CASSGGTGGAKEKLFF. In nucleotides, the CDR3 is TGTGCCAGCAGTGGCGGGACAGGGGGCGCAAAAGAAAAACTGTTTTTT.

This clonotype was detected a few times. V is TRBV28 and J is TRBJ2-5; no clear D gene. Germline CDR1 MDHEN, CDR2 SYDVKM. This CDR3 has 16 residues. The V gene lost 4 bases and the J gene lost 2 bases, with 17 bases spanning the gap. CDR3 DNA sequence: TGTGCCAGCAGTTCAGAGTTGGCAGCTGCACAAGAGACCCAGTACTTC. It codes for CASSSELAAAQETQYF. Complete variable domain (other parts from reference TRBV28 and TRBJ2-5): DVKVTQSSRYLVKRTGEKVFLECVQDMDHENMFWYRQDPGLGLRLIYFSYDVKMKEKGDIPEGYSVSREKKERFSLILESASTNQTSMYLCASSSELAAAQETQYFGPGTRLLVL.

There are a few counts of this clonotype. The CDR3 sequence: CASRGGQPQHF. The CDR3 bases are TGTGCCAGCAGAGGGGGTCAGCCCCAGCATTTT. The chain couples TRBV6-2 or TRBV6-3 to TRBJ1-5, with D perhaps matching TRBD1 (6 bases). V lost 6 bases to trimming and J lost 6 bases, with 6 bases between them. The CDR3 runs to 11 residues. CDR1 is MNHEY, CDR2 SVGEGT, per germline.

This chain links TRBV7-9 with TRBJ1-1; TRBD1 is a possible D gene (6 bases). Trimming removed 5 bases at V and 1 base at J, with 17 bases between. Germline V gene sequence: CDR1 SEHNR, CDR2 FQNEAQ (reference sequence). The CDR3 has 16 residues. The CDR3 DNA is TGTGCCAGCAGCCATGGGCCACAGGGAAGGAACACTGAAGCTTTCTTT. Translated, it gives CASSHGPQGRNTEAFF.